These 18 T cell receptor beta chains originate from one sample sequenced in a study of beta chain features in type 1 diabetes. All of the isolated RNA was reverse transcribed, so expressed TCRB transcripts were sequenced. TCRdb keeps only in-frame clones here, not all; method: immunoSEQ multiplex PCR. The repertoire holds 970,000 or so clones, 15% to 20% seen once, with 0.02% to 0.03% in the top ten. Sequenced sample: naive CD4+ T cells from blood. The receptors come from a woman aged 18-29 years in good health.

Only a few counts were recorded for this clone. The rearrangement joins TRBV10-3 to TRBJ2-3, with D possibly matching TRBD2 (5 bases). The CDR3 loop spans 15 amino acids. CDR1 and CDR2 (germline): ENHRY, SYGVKD. The ends were cut back, 1 base at V and 0 bases at J, with 8 bases in the middle. CDR3 amino acids: CAISEFAGSTDTQYF. The CDR3 bases are TGTGCCATCAGTGAGTTTGCGGGTAGCACAGATACGCAGTATTTT.

The V and J genes are TRBV5-1 and TRBJ2-1; TRBD1 matches at 8 bases. Germline CDR1 SGHRS, CDR2 YFSETQ. The J segment lost 1 base and the V segment lost 6 bases, leaving 6 bases of the junction unmatched. CDR3 length: 15 residues. Here the CDR3 reads CASTRQGLSYNEQFF. For the CDR3, the DNA is TGCGCCAGCACCCGACAGGGGTTGTCCTACAATGAGCAGTTCTTC.

The chain couples TRBV2 to TRBJ2-7; D not certain. The CDR3 contains 12 residues. Germline CDR1 SNHLY, CDR2 FYNNEI. The germline V and J ends were trimmed by 7 bases and 2 bases, with 9 bases remaining between them. The CDR3 loop is CASTRAPYEQYF. The CDR3 bases are TGTGCCAGCACCCGGGCCCCCTACGAGCAGTACTTC.

This clone was detected a few times. The chain uses TRBV28 and TRBJ1-4, with 9 bases that match TRBD1. The CDR3 length is 17 residues. CDR1 is MDHEN, CDR2 SYDVKM, per germline. The junction had 15 bases not matched to a gene; V was cut back by 2 bases and J by 11 bases. The CDR3 loop is CASSLARTGALGGKLFF. The CDR3 coding sequence is TGTGCCAGCAGTTTAGCACGGACAGGGGCTCTAGGAGGGAAACTGTTTTTT.

The sample holds a few counts of this clone. This chain connects TRBV27 to TRBJ2-2; 8 nucleotides align to TRBD1. The length of the CDR3 is 13 residues. The junction had 0 bases not matched to a gene; V was cut back by 4 bases and J by 5 bases. Germline CDR1 and CDR2: MNHEY and SMNVEV (reference sequence). CDR3 sequence: CASSWTGTGELFF. The CDR3 nucleotides are TGTGCCAGCAGTTGGACAGGGACCGGGGAGCTGTTTTTT.

There are a few counts of this clone. This sample also contains other DNA sequences that code for the same CDR3. The rearrangement links TRBV5-1 to TRBJ2-2; a possible D gene is TRBD1 (5 bases). The CDR3 length is 13 residues. V lost 0 bases and J 5 bases, leaving 5 bases between the germline ends. From germline, CDR1 is SGHRS and CDR2 YFSETQ. The CDR3 spells CASSLDRTGELFF. CDR3 nucleotides: TGCGCCAGCAGCTTGGACAGGACCGGGGAGCTGTTTTTT.

This chain connects TRBV29-1 to TRBJ2-3; D unresolved. V was pared by 6 bases and J by 3 bases, with 7 bases between. Germline lookup yields CDR1 SQVTM and CDR2 ANQGSEA. This CDR3 region has 11 residues. The CDR3 DNA reads TGCAGCGTAGATCGTACAGATACGCAGTATTTT. Translation: CSVDRTDTQYF.

This clone was counted between two and nine times. The chain couples TRBV6-1 to TRBJ1-5; TRBD1 might be the D (5 bases). Trimming removed 6 bases at V and 7 bases at J, with 13 bases between. Per germline, CDR1 MNHNS and CDR2 SASEGT. The CDR3 is 13 residues long. CDR3 region: CASRDTYGQPQHF. CDR3 sequence (DNA): TGTGCCAGCAGGGACACCTATGGCCAGCCCCAGCATTTT.

The chain uses TRBV7-8 and TRBJ2-3; 7 bases agree with TRBD2. V was clipped by 5 bases and J by 0 bases; unmatched bases: 5. CDR3 length: 15 residues. The germline V gene has CDR1 SGHVS and CDR2 FQNEAQ. The CDR3 loop reads CASSVSGYSTDTQYF. CDR3 coding DNA: TGTGCCAGCAGCGTTAGCGGGTATAGCACAGATACGCAGTATTTT.

The sample holds a few counts of this clone. This sequence joins TRBV11-2 and TRBJ2-1; a weak D match, TRBD2 (6 bases). The V end lost 4 bases, the J end lost 6 bases, and 19 bases lay between the germline ends. Germline-derived CDR1 and CDR2 are SGHAT and FQNNGV. The CDR3 length is 16 residues. CDR3 nucleotide sequence: TGTGCCAGCAGCTACGGGGCGGGATCGTATACCAATGAGCAGTTCTTC. Translation gives CASSYGAGSYTNEQFF.

This clone has just a few counts. The chain is built from TRBV4-1 and TRBJ2-7; 14 nucleotides align to TRBD2. V trimming: 4 bases; J trimming: 6 bases; junction bases outside the gene matches: 5. CDR1 MGHRA and CDR2 YSYEKL come from the germline V gene. The CDR3 has 15 residues. CDR3: CASSPGLAGAREQYF. The CDR3, as DNA: TGCGCCAGCAGCCCGGGACTAGCGGGAGCCCGCGAGCAGTACTTC.

This chain joins TRBV11-2 and TRBJ2-3, with 12 bases matching TRBD2. Trimming removed 10 bases from V and 5 bases from J; junction bases left unmatched: 13. This CDR3 spans 16 amino acids. Looked up from germline, CDR1 is SGHAT and CDR2 is FQNNGV. The CDR3 sequence: CATETSPGLAGDTQYF. DNA of the CDR3: TGTGCCACCGAAACCTCTCCGGGACTAGCGGGAGATACGCAGTATTTT. Based on the CDR3 plus reference TRBV11-2 and TRBJ2-3, the full variable domain is EAGVAQSPRYKIIEKRQSVAFWCNPISGHATLYWYQQILGQGPKLLIQFQNNGVVDDSQLPKDRFSAERLKGVDSTLKIQPAKLEDSAVYLCATETSPGLAGDTQYFGPGTRLTVL.

The chain combines TRBV19 with TRBJ1-2, with TRBD1 matching 11 bases. The CDR3 length is 15 residues. After removal of 7 bases from V and 8 bases from J, the junction contained 12 bases not matched to a gene. The germline CDR1 and CDR2 sequences are LNHDA and SQIVND (reference sequence). CDR3 nucleotides: TGTGCCAGTAACTCCGGAGGACAGGGGGCGGAAGGCTACACCTTC. Its protein product is CASNSGGQGAEGYTF.

This chain joins TRBV7-2 and TRBJ2-5; D gene unclear. V lost 3 bases and J lost 3, with 14 bases in between. Germline CDR1 and CDR2: SGHTA and FQGNSA. This CDR3 contains 15 residues. For the CDR3, the DNA is TGTGCCAGCAGCTTCTTATGGGCCCAAAAAGAGACCCAGTACTTC. As protein: CASSFLWAQKETQYF.

This chain connects TRBV2 to TRBJ2-5; D is unresolved. The CDR3 is made up of 12 amino acids. The germline V gene encodes CDR1 SNHLY and CDR2 FYNNEI. The V end was cut by 8 bases, the J end by 5 bases, with 12 bases between. The CDR3 nucleotides read TGTGCCAGCGCTCGCAGGTCGGAGACCCAGTACTTC. Its protein is CASARRSETQYF. The variable domain in full, completed from reference TRBV2 and TRBJ2-5, reads EPEVTQTPSHQVTQMGQEVILRCVPISNHLYFYWYRQILGQKVEFLVSFYNNEISEKSEIFDDQFSVERPDGSNFTLKIRSTKLEDSAMYFCASARRSETQYFGPGTRLLVL.

In regard to this clone: Other DNA sequences from this sample encode an identical CDR3 as well. This chain joins TRBV2 and TRBJ2-7, with D hard to call. This CDR3 comprises 12 residues. Between the trimmed V and J ends, which lost 8 bases and 1 base, there was a span of 9 bases. Germline V gene sequence: CDR1 SNHLY, CDR2 FYNNEI. CDR3 amino acids: CASGVGSYEQYF. CDR3 DNA sequence: TGTGCCAGCGGTGTAGGATCCTACGAGCAGTACTTC.

The genes are TRBV18 and TRBJ2-3, with D unclear. The CDR3 has 13 amino acids. Between the trimmed V and J ends, which lost 6 bases and 4 bases, there was a span of 11 bases. CDR1 and CDR2 (germline): KGHSH, LQKENI. CDR3: CASSKGIADTQYF. The DNA of the CDR3 is TGTGCCAGCTCGAAAGGTATCGCAGATACGCAGTATTTT. Full variable domain (outside the CDR3, taken from reference TRBV18 and TRBJ2-3): NAGVMQNPRHLVRRRGQEARLRCSPMKGHSHVYWYRQLPEEGLKFMVYLQKENIIDESGMPKERFSAEFPKEGPSILRIQQVVRGDSAAYFCASSKGIADTQYFGPGTRLTVL.

The chain is built from TRBV14 and TRBJ1-6, with D unresolved. The CDR3 is 14 residues long. Looked up from germline, CDR1 is SGHDN and CDR2 is FVKESK. Trimming removed 8 bases from V and 9 bases from J, with 17 bases in between. DNA of the CDR3: TGTGCCAGCTCCCAGAGAGCTTCAGGTTCACCCCTCCACTTT. Residues: CASSQRASGSPLHF.